The T cell receptor (beta chain) under discussion was sequenced for a study of T cell repertoires in cytomegalovirus infection (dated by TCRdb to about 2019). Study-level background: Peptide stimulations targeted recently identified HLA-C-restricted CMV epitopes, whose presentation resists viral immunomodulation, together with well-studied HLA-B-restricted epitopes. Donor HLA type was relevant to the analysis, as public TCR beta signatures indicated carriage of CMV infection together with the matching HLA type.

About this clonotype itself: Its binding antigen is unknown. Within one base of it there is no much larger clone, and no base qualities were kept.

Broader findings and caveats from the paper: In both this cohort and an independent cohort of a few hundred donors, the cumulative frequency of public TCR beta family members distinguished carriers of CMV infection plus the relevant HLA type. In the ex vivo response, HLA-C-restricted CMV-specific TCR beta clonotypes were dominant, and in two of eight donors the single most frequent clonotype came from this HLA-C-restricted group.

This specimen's treatment or condition label, interpreted: in vitro stimulation with specific CMV peptide epitopes to enrich CMV-specific T cells. Including the terminal cysteine and phenylalanine, the CDR3 comprises 15 residues. The DNA shown is the 45-base CDR3, in frame from base 1. Sequences LGHNA (CDR1) and YSLEER (CDR2) are obtained from the germline V gene. The junction carries 10 bases between V and J, which are trimmed by 2 bases and 0 bases respectively. Instrument on record: Illumina HiSeq 1500. The public reads were reprocessed in TCRdb via fastp at Q25 and MiXCR, keeping in-frame beta chains. Each record represents a unique CDR3 protein, reported with the most common genes and DNA among its rows. In this sample the table shows about 770,000 distinct CDR3 sequences, 25% to 30% of which occur a single time. Roughly 14% of the sample is taken by the ten largest.

In this chain, TRBV4-3 is recombined with TRBJ2-5; the D gene assignment is ambiguous. The source was cultured CD8+ T cells from PBMCs, collected from culture after CMV antigen stimulation. The sequence was collected from a human donor in good health (CMV status not recorded). Some clones in this sample may be carry-over from other donors' samples. The CDR3 reads CASSQTVDNQETQYF. The nucleotides are TGCGCCAGCAGCCAAACCGTTGATAACCAAGAGACCCAGTACTTC.